The 8 T cell receptor beta chains below were found in one sample sequenced in a study of T cell responses to AZD1222 COVID-19 vaccine. TCRdb's table, derived via immunoSEQ multiplex PCR, lists solely in-frame clones and lacks some. The sample lists over 100,000 clones, roughly 90% occurring once. Sequencing was performed on peripheral blood, taken on day 0 of MenACWY control vaccination. All receptors come from an adult in good health.

In its sample, this clone was seen a few times. The J gene is TRBJ2-1, the V gene TRBV18; TRBD1 matches 10 bases. The V segment lost 2 bases and the J segment 7 bases; nucleotides outside the gene matches: 2. The CDR3 covers 14 residues. In germline, CDR1 is KGHSH, CDR2 LQKENI. The CDR3 DNA sequence: TGTGCCAGCTCACCAGGGACAGGGGTAAATGAGCAGTTCTTC. Translation gives CASSPGTGVNEQFF.

The chain couples TRBV19 to TRBJ2-3, with 7 bases that match TRBD1. The CDR3 sequence is 15 residues long. Germline loops: CDR1 LNHDA, CDR2 SQIVND (reference sequence). The V gene end was trimmed by 5 bases and the J gene end by 2 bases; junction bases not matched to a gene: 7. Here the CDR3 DNA reads TGTGCCAGTAGTGATCCGGGACAGTACACAGATACGCAGTATTTT. Translated: CASSDPGQYTDTQYF. The full variable domain, its missing parts supplied by reference TRBV19 and TRBJ2-3, is DGGITQSPKYLFRKEGQNVTLSCEQNLNHDAMYWYRQDPGQGLRLIYYSQIVNDFQKGDIAEGYSVSREKKESFPLTVTSAQKNPTAFYLCASSDPGQYTDTQYFGPGTRLTVL.

This chain links TRBV2 with TRBJ1-6; 7 nucleotides align to TRBD1. There are 14 residues in the CDR3. J gave up 9 bases and V 2 bases, and 4 bases lay outside the gene matches. The germline CDR1 and CDR2 sequences are SNHLY and FYNNEI. The CDR3 region has the DNA TGTGCCAGCAGTGAACAGGGGGGAGGTTCACCCCTCCACTTT. Translated, it gives CASSEQGGGSPLHF.

This clone was picked up many times. The gene calls are TRBV6-5 and TRBJ2-2; TRBD1 might be the D (6 bases). This CDR3 spans 15 amino acids. Trimming took 8 bases from V and 3 from J, leaving 16 bases between them. Germline lookup yields CDR1 MNHEY and CDR2 SVGAGI. CDR3 DNA: TGTGCCAGCTTGAGTGGGACACCCTACACCGGGGAGCTGTTTTTT. Protein product: CASLSGTPYTGELFF.

This clone is termed medium-sized (0.01 to 0.1%). The chain recombines TRBV4-2 with TRBJ2-5, with a possible D match to TRBD2 (5 bases). CDR3 size: 16 residues. Per the germline V gene, CDR1 is LGHNA and CDR2 is YNFKEQ. The ends were cut back, 0 bases at V and 0 bases at J, with 11 bases in the middle. Here the CDR3 DNA reads TGTGCCAGCAGCCAAGATGGAGGCTGGTACCAAGAGACCCAGTACTTC. It specifies CASSQDGGWYQETQYF.

This chain links TRBV10-3 with TRBJ1-5; D gene ambiguous. V was trimmed by 5 bases and J by 6 bases, leaving 20 bases between them. Per the germline V gene, CDR1 is ENHRY and CDR2 is SYGVKD. The CDR3 covers 16 residues. CDR3 bases: TGTGCCATCAGTAACAAGACGGACGTCTTCCTTCAGCCCCAGCATTTT. Translation gives CAISNKTDVFLQPQHF.

The chain has TRBV4-2 and TRBJ1-3, with D unclear. This CDR3 spans 17 amino acids. The V end was cut by 1 base, the J end by 0 bases, with 13 bases between. Germline V gene sequence: CDR1 LGHNA, CDR2 YNFKEQ. The CDR3 loop reads CASSQAVGGSSGNTIYF. DNA of the CDR3: TGTGCCAGCAGCCAAGCGGTGGGCGGGAGCTCTGGAAACACCATATATTTT.

A single count supports this clone. The rearrangement uses TRBV19 and TRBJ1-2; no clear D gene. V lost 6 bases and J lost 4, with 12 bases in between. The CDR3 loop spans 13 amino acids. Looked up from germline, CDR1 is LNHDA and CDR2 is SQIVND (reference sequence). In nucleotides, the CDR3 is TGTGCCAGTAGACCTGACACCTTCTATGGCTACACCTTC. It encodes CASRPDTFYGYTF.